This T cell receptor beta chain was documented in a study of blood T cell repertoires in COVID-19. Study-wide background: The samples span acute and convalescent COVID-19 from the United States, Italy and Spain. T cells, B-cell-depleted T cells, or PBMCs supplied cDNA or gDNA.

This CDR3 spans 13 amino acids. V lost 3 bases to trimming and J lost 8 bases, with 13 bases between them. CDR1 and CDR2 (germline): LNHDA, SQIVND (reference sequence). The authors' processing: Estimates of nucleated cell counts were drawn from the amplification of reference gene primers. Measured with immunoSEQ multiplex PCR; TCRdb has only the in-frame clones, and not every one. Clone size and the V and J calls come from that table; the DNA yielded D and trimming. The sample lists about 120,000 clones, roughly 90% occurring once. Sequences were obtained from peripheral blood. The clonotype originates from a man aged 45-65 years with acute or convalescent COVID-19. This chain uses TRBV19 with TRBJ1-2, with a tentative D call TRBD1 (5 bases). CDR3 protein: CASSMIAGKGYTF. The CDR3 DNA is TGTGCCAGTAGTATGATTGCAGGGAAGGGCTACACCTTC.